This T cell receptor (beta chain) was documented in a study of T cell changes during pregnancy in multiple sclerosis. Sequenced by immunoSEQ multiplex PCR; TCRdb stores in-frame clones only, minus some. This sample has tens of thousands of clones; roughly 91% occur once, and the top ten carry 2.2%. Germline trimming cut 7 bases from V and 2 bases from J; bases unmatched to any gene: 10. Germline CDR1 reads MGHDK; CDR2 reads SYGVNS. This CDR3 contains 15 residues. Sequencing used peripheral blood, obtained in the third trimester of pregnancy. The clonotype comes from a female donor in good health, enrolled as a control in a pregnancy study. The chain employs TRBV25-1 and TRBJ2-5; 7 bases align to TRBD1. CDR3 nucleotides: TGTGCCAGCACACCGAAGACAGGGCGGCAAGAGACCCAGTACTTC. The encoded protein is CASTPKTGRQETQYF.